These 31 T cell receptor beta chains originate from one sample sequenced in a study of blood T cell repertoires in COVID-19. The method was immunoSEQ multiplex PCR; TCRdb's version includes in-frame clones alone and lacks a portion of them. Found here are 200,000 to 250,000 clones, about nine tenths of them singletons; the top ten hold more than 5.5%. Sequences were obtained from peripheral blood. These receptors originate from a man aged 80 or over with acute or convalescent COVID-19.

There are a few counts of this clone. The CDR3 coding sequence is TGCAGCGCCAGACAGGGGGCTAGCACCGGGGAGCTGTTTTTT. Its protein is CSARQGASTGELFF. The J gene is TRBJ2-2, the V gene TRBV29-1; 10 bases align to TRBD1. Germline CDR1 is SQVTM and CDR2 is ANQGSEA. V shed 7 bases, J shed 4 bases, and the junction held 6 bases outside the gene matches. The CDR3 is made up of 14 amino acids.

This chain links TRBV27 with TRBJ1-5; the match to TRBD1 covers 8 bases. The length of the CDR3 is 15 residues. CDR1 and CDR2 (germline): MNHEY, SMNVEV (reference sequence). The V and J ends lost 4 bases and 0 bases, in that order; junction bases with no gene match: 2. CDR3: CASSSDRASNQPQHF. CDR3 sequence (DNA): TGTGCCAGCAGTTCGGACAGGGCTAGCAATCAGCCCCAGCATTTT.

This clone has a handful of counts. The chain employs TRBV7-3 and TRBJ2-1; 13 bases match TRBD2. Germline lookup yields CDR1 SGHTA and CDR2 FQGTGA. CDR3 length: 16 amino acids. The ends lost 5 bases at V and 7 bases at J; junction bases unmatched: 8. CDR3: CASSLQLAGGVNEQFF. CDR3 coding DNA: TGTGCCAGCAGCCTACAACTAGCGGGAGGGGTGAATGAGCAGTTCTTC.

The chain is built from TRBV6-5 and TRBJ2-6; D gene uncertain. The CDR3 totals 15 residues. V dropped 7 bases and J dropped 4 bases, with 14 bases sitting between them. CDR1 and CDR2 from the germline V gene are MNHEY and SVGAGI. The CDR3 region is CASTSTPRGANVLTF. As DNA, the CDR3 is TGTGCCAGCACTTCCACCCCTAGGGGGGCCAACGTCCTGACTTTC.

The chain links TRBV28 to TRBJ1-6, with D tentatively TRBD1 (6 bases). Germline loops: CDR1 MDHEN, CDR2 SYDVKM. Trimming shortened V by 2 bases and J by 7 bases, and 9 bases separated the two germline ends. The CDR3 runs to 14 residues. The CDR3 here is CASSLTGRNSPLHF. CDR3 sequence (DNA): TGTGCCAGCAGTTTAACAGGGCGCAATTCACCCCTCCACTTT.

The CDR3 protein is CASSPVGLAGTDTQYF. CDR3 DNA: TGTGCCAGCTCACCGGTCGGACTAGCGGGCACAGATACGCAGTATTTT. The rearrangement uses TRBV18 and TRBJ2-3, with 10 nucleotides matching TRBD2. The CDR3 extends over 16 amino acids. The germline V gene encodes CDR1 KGHSH and CDR2 LQKENI. V trimming: 3 bases; J trimming: 1 base; junction bases outside the gene matches: 4.

The chain combines TRBV28 with TRBJ1-5; the D is unclear. The germline CDR1 and CDR2 sequences are MDHEN and SYDVKM. The length of the CDR3 is 16 residues. V was cut by 6 bases and J by 6 bases, with 21 bases left in between. The CDR3 reads CASSKPSPTAGQPQHF. For the CDR3, the DNA is TGTGCCAGCAGCAAACCTTCCCCGACGGCAGGTCAGCCCCAGCATTTT.

The chain carries TRBV5-4 and TRBJ2-3; 7 bases are a match to TRBD2. The ends lost 6 bases at V and 2 bases at J; junction bases unmatched: 6. Germline V gives CDR1 SGHNT, CDR2 YYREEE (reference sequence). The CDR3 runs to 14 residues. The DNA of the CDR3 is TGTGCCAGCAATGGAGCGGGACCCACAGATACGCAGTATTTT. As protein: CASNGAGPTDTQYF.

The J gene is TRBJ1-1, the V gene TRBV27, with 10 bases fitting TRBD1. This CDR3 contains 14 residues. The trim removed 5 bases at V and 14 bases at J, leaving 14 bases unmatched. Germline V gene data show CDR1 as MNHEY and CDR2 as SMNVEV (reference sequence). The CDR3 is CASSPFTPGQGYFF. CDR3 nucleotide sequence: TGTGCCAGCAGTCCCTTCACCCCGGGACAGGGGTACTTCTTT.

This clone was detected a few times. The chain is built from TRBV18 and TRBJ1-1; possibly TRBD1 for D (6 bases). Germline CDR1 and CDR2: KGHSH and LQKENI. Trimming took off 3 bases at V and 10 bases at J, with 15 bases between the two ends. This CDR3 has 13 amino acids. As DNA, the CDR3 is TGTGCCAGCTCACCTACTCTCTCAGGGGTAGCTTTCTTT. This codes for CASSPTLSGVAFF.

Of note for this clone: In the same sample, other DNA sequences code for this CDR3. The chain carries TRBV10-3 and TRBJ2-1; 8 bases fit TRBD2. CDR3 size: 15 residues. The germline gives CDR1 ENHRY, CDR2 SYGVKD. Germline trimming cut 0 bases from V and 4 bases from J; bases unmatched to any gene: 2. The CDR3 DNA reads as TGTGCCATCAGTGAGTCCAGCGGGGGATACAATGAGCAGTTCTTC. Translating it yields CAISESSGGYNEQFF.

The chain couples TRBV5-4 to TRBJ2-5, with TRBD2 identical over 15 bases. CDR1 is SGHNT and CDR2 is YYREEE in the germline V gene (reference sequence). The CDR3 covers 15 residues. With V trimmed by 4 bases and J by 9 bases, 7 bases remained unmatched. This chain's CDR3 is CASSITGLAGGPQYF. The DNA of the CDR3 is TGTGCCAGCAGCATCACGGGACTAGCGGGAGGCCCCCAGTACTTC.

The chain has TRBV7-2 and TRBJ2-7; perhaps TRBD2 as D (6 bases). This CDR3 has 14 amino acids. The germline gives CDR1 SGHTA, CDR2 FQGNSA. V lost 0 bases to trimming and J lost 1 base, with 7 bases between them. The CDR3 here is CASSLAAGSYEQYF. CDR3 nucleotides: TGTGCCAGCAGCTTAGCGGCGGGGTCCTACGAGCAGTACTTC.

The chain uses TRBV19 and TRBJ2-5; TRBD2 aligns across 9 bases. The germline CDR1 and CDR2 sequences are LNHDA and SQIVND (reference sequence). The ends lost 7 bases at V and 1 base at J; junction bases unmatched: 10. This CDR3 spans 16 amino acids. In nucleotides, the CDR3 is TGTGCCAGTACCGAACGGGGTAGCGGGAGCCAAGAGACCCAGTACTTC. Translating gives CASTERGSGSQETQYF.

This chain links TRBV15 with TRBJ2-7; 8 nucleotides match TRBD1. Losses at the gene ends were 2 bases for V and 2 bases for J; bases not matched to a gene: 5. The CDR3 spans 15 residues. Per the germline V gene, CDR1 is LNHNV and CDR2 is YYDKDF (reference sequence). The CDR3 spells CATSRPGTGAYEQYF. As DNA, the CDR3 is TGTGCCACCAGCAGACCCGGGACAGGAGCCTACGAGCAGTACTTC.

J is TRBJ2-1 and V is TRBV3-1 (or the pseudogene TRBV3-2); 8 nucleotides agree with TRBD1. CDR3 length equals 15 residues. V shed 2 bases, J shed 6 bases, and the junction held 6 bases outside the gene matches. In germline, CDR1 is LGHDT, CDR2 YNNKEL (reference sequence). The CDR3 region is CASSQTDRGVNEQFF. The CDR3 DNA sequence: TGTGCCAGCAGCCAAACAGACAGGGGTGTCAATGAGCAGTTCTTC.

This clone was counted once. This chain connects TRBV15 to TRBJ1-6; D gene unclear. Germline CDR1 is LNHNV and CDR2 is YYDKDF (reference sequence). V was cut by 0 bases and J by 8 bases, with 8 bases left in between. This CDR3 has 14 amino acids. The CDR3 region is CATSRDPQYSPLHF. Here the CDR3 DNA reads TGTGCCACCAGCAGAGATCCCCAGTATTCACCCCTCCACTTT. Drawing the rest from reference TRBV15 and TRBJ1-6, the complete variable domain is DAMVIQNPRYQVTQFGKPVTLSCSQTLNHNVMYWYQQKSSQAPKLLFHYYDKDFNNEADTPDNFQSRRPNTSFCFLDIRSPGLGDTAMYLCATSRDPQYSPLHFGNGTRLTVT.

The chain links TRBV10-3 to TRBJ1-1; D is perhaps TRBD1 (6 bases). The germline V gene has CDR1 ENHRY and CDR2 SYGVKD. CDR3 length: 13 amino acids. Between the trimmed V and J ends, which lost 4 bases and 9 bases, there was a span of 15 bases. The CDR3 nucleotides are TGTGCCATCAGTGGTCCGGGGGGGCTAAAAGCTTTCTTT. This sequence encodes CAISGPGGLKAFF.

The chain combines TRBV10-2 with TRBJ2-2, with a weak D call TRBD1 (5 bases). Deletions cut 6 bases from V and 0 bases from J, with 8 bases between. This CDR3 comprises 14 residues. Germline values: CDR1 WSHSY, CDR2 SAAADI. In DNA, the CDR3 is TGCGCCAGCAGCGGCAGGGCGAACACCGGGGAGCTGTTTTTT. It specifies CASSGRANTGELFF.

A note on this clone: Other DNA sequences within the sample encode an identical CDR3. This sequence joins TRBV28 and TRBJ2-7; 9 positions match TRBD1. J lost 2 bases, V lost 8 bases, and 7 bases had no gene match. CDR1 is MDHEN and CDR2 is SYDVKM in the germline V gene. The CDR3 spans 14 residues. DNA of the CDR3: TGTGCCAGCTCTTCGACAGGGGGGACCTACGAGCAGTACTTC. This codes for CASSSTGGTYEQYF.

The chain joins TRBV19 to TRBJ2-4, with 8 bases that match TRBD1. The CDR3 extends over 14 amino acids. Trimming cost V 6 bases and J 8 bases; bases outside gene matches: 9. Germline V lookup: CDR1 LNHDA, CDR2 SQIVND (reference sequence). As DNA, the CDR3 is TGTGCCAGTAGCCTGACAGGGGTGAATGACATTCAGTACTTC. Protein: CASSLTGVNDIQYF.

This chain connects TRBV18 to TRBJ2-7; TRBD2 matches 10 bases. Germline lookup yields CDR1 KGHSH and CDR2 LQKENI. The CDR3 sequence is 15 residues long. The trim removed 1 base at V and 2 bases at J, leaving 2 bases unmatched. CDR3 region: CASSPRTSGTYEQYF. The CDR3 bases are TGTGCCAGCTCACCACGTACTAGCGGGACCTACGAGCAGTACTTC.

The chain combines TRBV9 with TRBJ2-1; 16 bases line up with TRBD2. With V trimmed by 3 bases and J by 6 bases, 6 bases remained unmatched. The CDR3 sequence is 17 residues long. The V gene's germline CDR1 is SGDLS and CDR2 YYNGEE. CDR3 sequence reads: CASSGGLAGGLGNEQFF. The CDR3 nucleotides read TGTGCCAGCAGCGGGGGACTAGCGGGAGGGCTTGGCAATGAGCAGTTCTTC.

The chain has TRBV11-2 and TRBJ1-1, with 7 positions matching TRBD1. CDR1 and CDR2 from the germline V gene are SGHAT and FQNNGV. CDR3 length: 15 residues. The V segment lost 5 bases and the J segment 5 bases; nucleotides outside the gene matches: 11. Here the CDR3 DNA reads TGTGCCAGCAGCCCGAAGGGACAGAAATGGACTGAAGCTTTCTTT. Its protein product is CASSPKGQKWTEAFF. Complete variable domain (other parts from reference TRBV11-2 and TRBJ1-1): EAGVAQSPRYKIIEKRQSVAFWCNPISGHATLYWYQQILGQGPKLLIQFQNNGVVDDSQLPKDRFSAERLKGVDSTLKIQPAKLEDSAVYLCASSPKGQKWTEAFFGQGTRLTVV.

The chain links TRBV29-1 to TRBJ2-2; weak D call: TRBD1 (7 bases). This CDR3 contains 14 residues. The germline V gene encodes CDR1 SQVTM and CDR2 ANQGSEA. The V and J ends lost 7 bases and 4 bases respectively, with 16 bases between them. The CDR3: CSGLAQGGTGELFF. CDR3 bases: TGCAGCGGTCTAGCTCAGGGGGGCACCGGGGAGCTGTTTTTT.

The chain links TRBV3-1 (or the pseudogene TRBV3-2) to TRBJ1-4; D gene uncertain. This CDR3 region has 14 residues. Germline-derived CDR1 and CDR2 are LGHDT and YNNKEL (reference sequence). The ends were cut back, 3 bases at V and 4 bases at J, with 9 bases in the middle. For the CDR3, the DNA is TGTGCCAGCAGCCAGAACGGGGTTAATGAAAAACTGTTTTTT. Its translation: CASSQNGVNEKLFF.

This clone appeared a few times. V is TRBV18 and J is TRBJ2-5; 7 bases line up with TRBD2. The ends lost 1 base at V and 4 bases at J; junction bases unmatched: 6. This CDR3 region has 15 residues. Germline CDR1 KGHSH, CDR2 LQKENI. The CDR3 region has the DNA TGTGCCAGCTCACCACGGGAGGGGAGGTCAGAGACCCAGTACTTC. It yields the protein CASSPREGRSETQYF.

This chain connects TRBV5-5 to TRBJ2-1; 7 nucleotides align to TRBD1. The CDR3 loop spans 14 amino acids. Germline-derived CDR1 and CDR2 are SGHKS and YYEKEE (reference sequence). J was trimmed by 6 bases and V by 3 bases; bases with no gene match: 6. CDR3 region: CASSWTTGTNEQFF. DNA for the CDR3: TGTGCCAGCAGCTGGACGACAGGGACCAATGAGCAGTTCTTC.

The table lists this clone with a few counts. The J gene is TRBJ1-1, the V gene TRBV19; D gene ambiguous. The germline V gene has CDR1 LNHDA and CDR2 SQIVND (reference sequence). Trimming took 4 bases from V and 2 from J, leaving 11 bases between them. There are 14 residues in the CDR3. The CDR3 DNA reads as TGTGCCAGTAGTAGTGAGGGCATCAACACTGAAGCTTTCTTT. The encoded protein is CASSSEGINTEAFF. The full variable domain, in which reference TRBV19 and TRBJ1-1 provide the parts outside the CDR3, is DGGITQSPKYLFRKEGQNVTLSCEQNLNHDAMYWYRQDPGQGLRLIYYSQIVNDFQKGDIAEGYSVSREKKESFPLTVTSAQKNPTAFYLCASSSEGINTEAFFGQGTRLTVV.

About this clone: The junction differs from germline at one of its ends, possibly a read error. The chain combines TRBV9 with TRBJ2-5; weak D call: TRBD2 (6 bases). Germline values: CDR1 SGDLS, CDR2 YYNGEE. The CDR3 has 16 amino acids. CDR3 DNA: TGTGCCAGCAGCGTAGGAGCCGGCGGGAACCAGGAGACCCAGTACTTC. Translating gives CASSVGAGGNQETQYF.

V gene TRBV11-3 combines with J gene TRBJ2-1; 11 bases are a match to TRBD2. Looked up from germline, CDR1 is SGHNT and CDR2 is YENEEA. V dropped 5 bases and J dropped 2; count of bases not matched to a gene: 5. This CDR3 has 16 residues. This chain's CDR3 is CASSKTSGTTYNEQFF. The CDR3 DNA reads as TGTGCCAGCAGCAAGACTAGCGGGACAACCTACAATGAGCAGTTCTTC.